The rows below give T cell receptor beta chains drawn from one sample of a study of cytomegalovirus exposure and HLA in healthy donors. The method was immunoSEQ multiplex PCR; TCRdb's version includes in-frame clones alone and lacks a portion of them. This table holds just under 65,000 clones. Sample: PBMCs. These receptor sequences come from a boy younger than 18 in good health and CMV-seronegative. CDR3s include the opening cysteine and the closing phenylalanine or tryptophan. A D gene is named only where the DNA matches it firmly. Clone size is given for some rows only: seen once, a few or many times, or a class if the clone is expanded.

d_call j_call v_call clone_size cdr3_aa cdr3_nt
TRBD1 TRBJ1-3 TRBV18 . CASSPPGTGGLSGNTIYF TGTGCCAGCTCACCACCCGGGACAGGGGGACTCTCTGGAAACACCATATATTTT
TRBD1 TRBJ1-2 TRBV5-4 . CASSLPTDRAYGYTF TGTGCCAGCAGCCTACCAACTGACAGGGCCTATGGCTACACCTTC
. TRBJ1-4 TRBV6-6 . CASSPPAGGPNEKLFF TGTGCCAGCAGTCCTCCCGCGGGGGGGCCTAATGAAAAACTGTTTTTT
. TRBJ1-1 TRBV18 . CASSLEVPNTEAFF TGTGCCAGCTCACTAGAAGTCCCGAACACTGAAGCTTTCTTT
TRBD1 TRBJ2-5 TRBV30 . CAWDIQGAYETQYF TGTGCCTGGGATATACAGGGGGCATACGAGACCCAGTACTTC
TRBD1 TRBJ2-7 TRBV30 . CAWSSSTGLSYEQYF TGTGCCTGGAGCTCCTCGACAGGGCTCTCCTACGAGCAGTACTTC
. TRBJ1-2 TRBV6-5 . CASSLNRAGYTF TGTGCCAGCAGTTTAAACAGGGCTGGCTACACCTTC
. TRBJ2-1 TRBV29-1 . CSVTSTSYEQFF TGCAGCGTGACCTCTACTAGCTATGAGCAGTTCTTC
. TRBJ2-3 TRBV15 . CATSRDPLTDTQYF TGTGCCACCAGCAGAGATCCCCTAACAGATACGCAGTATTTT
TRBD2 TRBJ2-7 TRBV5-6 . CASSTRGVYEQYF TGTGCCAGCAGCACGCGGGGGGTCTACGAGCAGTACTTC
TRBD2 TRBJ2-2 TRBV5-6 . CASSFKLAGENTGELFF TGTGCCAGCAGCTTTAAACTAGCGGGAGAGAACACCGGGGAGCTGTTTTTT
TRBD2 TRBJ2-7 TRBV7-6 . CASSLGTSDYYEQYF TGTGCCAGCAGCTTAGGGACTAGCGATTACTACGAGCAGTACTTC
TRBD1 TRBJ1-4 TRBV5-1 . CASSLGQGSEKLFF TGCGCCAGCAGCCTAGGACAGGGGAGTGAAAAACTGTTTTTT
TRBD2 TRBJ2-7 TRBV27 . CASGLAGRSSYEQYF TGTGCCAGCGGTCTAGCGGGACGTAGTTCCTACGAGCAGTACTTC
. TRBJ1-2 TRBV27 . CASSLTGSYGYTF TGTGCCAGCAGTTTAACAGGTTCCTATGGCTACACCTTC
. TRBJ2-2 TRBV9 . CASSVLARNTGELFF TGTGCCAGCAGCGTCCTCGCGAGGAACACCGGGGAGCTGTTTTTT
. TRBJ1-5 TRBV19 . CASSIPTVGNQPQHF TGTGCCAGTAGTATTCCTACAGTTGGCAATCAGCCCCAGCATTTT
TRBD2 TRBJ2-1 TRBV2 . CASSFSGRAYNEQFF TGTGCCAGCAGCTTTAGCGGGAGGGCCTACAATGAGCAGTTCTTC
. TRBJ2-4 TRBV7-3 . CASSSGVGRQAKNIQYF TGTGCCAGCAGCTCAGGGGTGGGCAGACAAGCCAAAAACATTCAGTACTTC
. TRBJ2-7 TRBV9 . CASSVDSSTYEQYF TGTGCCAGCAGCGTAGACTCTAGCACCTACGAGCAGTACTTC
. TRBJ2-7 TRBV5-6 . CASSWRDFYEQYF TGTGCCAGCAGCTGGAGGGACTTCTACGAGCAGTACTTC
TRBD1 TRBJ2-3 TRBV2 . CASDRGTDTQYF TGTGCCAGCGACAGGGGCACAGATACGCAGTATTTT
. TRBJ2-7 TRBV9 . CASSVGGLAEREQYF TGTGCCAGCAGCGTAGGAGGCCTAGCTGAGCGCGAGCAGTACTTC
. TRBJ1-2 TRBV9 . CASSAQLTTNYGYTF TGTGCCAGCAGCGCACAGTTGACGACCAACTATGGCTACACCTTC
TRBD1 TRBJ1-4 TRBV14 . CASSQQGANEKLFF TGTGCCAGCAGCCAACAGGGGGCGAATGAAAAACTGTTTTTT
. TRBJ2-1 TRBV6-6 medium-sized CASSYPAGKSFF TGTGCCAGCAGTTACCCCGCGGGGAAGTCGTTCTTC
. TRBJ1-4 TRBV7-9 . CASSLSSEKLFF TGTGCCAGCAGCTTAAGTAGTGAAAAACTGTTTTTT
. TRBJ1-5 TRBV12-5 . CASGLVLGQPQHF TGTGCTAGTGGTTTGGTACTGGGCCAGCCCCAGCATTTT
. TRBJ1-4 TRBV19 . CASTHYPREGEKLFF TGTGCCAGTACTCATTATCCCAGGGAAGGTGAAAAACTGTTTTTT
TRBD2 TRBJ2-7 TRBV6-5 . CASSTSGGSRYEQYF TGTGCCAGCAGTACTAGCGGGGGGTCCCGCTACGAGCAGTACTTC
. TRBJ2-7 TRBV9 . CASSVGGTPQEQYF TGTGCCAGCAGCGTAGGGGGCACGCCCCAGGAGCAGTACTTC
TRBD2 TRBJ2-1 TRBV25-1 . CASSDRRGGSYNEQFF TGTGCCAGCTCCGACAGGCGGGGGGGATCCTACAATGAGCAGTTCTTC
. TRBJ1-3 TRBV15 . CATSRDISGNTIYF TGTGCCACCAGCAGGGACATCTCTGGAAACACCATATATTTT
. TRBJ1-4 TRBV30 . CAWSVPGRNEKLFF TGTGCCTGGAGTGTCCCGGGTAGGAACGAAAAACTGTTTTTT
TRBD2 TRBJ2-1 TRBV9 . CASSESGSPYNEQFF TGTGCCAGCAGCGAAAGCGGGAGTCCCTACAATGAGCAGTTCTTC
. TRBJ2-2 TRBV7-9 . CASSLALPPGLGGELFF TGTGCCAGCAGCTTAGCCCTCCCACCGGGGTTGGGCGGGGAGCTGTTTTTT
. TRBJ2-7 TRBV9 . CASSLGTTSREQYF TGTGCCAGCAGCTTAGGTACGACTAGTCGCGAGCAGTACTTC
TRBD2 TRBJ2-7 TRBV4-2 . CASSQEGSGATYEQYF TGTGCCAGCAGCCAAGAAGGTAGCGGGGCGACCTACGAGCAGTACTTC
TRBD1 TRBJ1-2 TRBV7-8 . CASSPGTGGRGYTF TGTGCCAGCAGCCCCGGGACAGGGGGCCGTGGCTACACCTTC
TRBD1 TRBJ1-6 TRBV10-3 . CAINTGTGDSPLHF TGTGCCATCAACACCGGGACAGGGGATTCACCCCTCCACTTT
. TRBJ2-2 TRBV7-2 . CASNHRESPGELFF TGTGCCAGCAACCATCGGGAGTCCCCCGGGGAGCTGTTTTTT
TRBD1 TRBJ2-2 TRBV6-5 . CASILTGGPDGELFF TGTGCCAGCATACTAACAGGGGGGCCGGACGGGGAGCTGTTTTTT
TRBD1 TRBJ1-5 TRBV5-1 . CASSTGDRGSNQPQHF TGCGCCAGCAGCACGGGGGACAGGGGGAGCAATCAGCCCCAGCATTTT
. TRBJ2-1 TRBV5-6 . CASSQWTSFMSEQFF TGTGCCAGCAGCCAGTGGACTTCTTTCATGAGTGAGCAGTTCTTC
TRBD1 TRBJ2-7 TRBV6-5 . CASRVGQGPTYEQYF TGTGCCAGCAGGGTTGGACAGGGGCCCACCTACGAGCAGTACTTC
. TRBJ2-1 TRBV10-3 . CAIRGTKSSYNEQFF TGTGCCATCCGGGGAACGAAGAGCTCCTACAATGAGCAGTTCTTC
TRBD1 TRBJ2-1 TRBV11-3 . CASSSNIGTDEYNEQFF TGTGCCAGCAGCTCGAATATCGGGACAGATGAGTACAATGAGCAGTTCTTC
. TRBJ1-6 TRBV30 . CAWSVDNYRLDRSYNSPLHF TGTGCCTGGAGTGTAGATAACTACCGTCTAGACCGCTCCTATAATTCACCCCTCCACTTT
. TRBJ2-2 TRBV30 . CAWSRGTNTGELFF TGTGCCTGGAGTAGAGGAACTAACACCGGGGAGCTGTTTTTT
. TRBJ1-4 TRBV10-2 . CASSDEGEKLFF TGCGCCAGCAGTGATGAGGGCGAAAAACTGTTTTTT
. TRBJ1-1 TRBV6-1 . CASSEYEGNTEAFF TGTGCCAGCAGTGAATATGAGGGGAACACTGAAGCTTTCTTT
. TRBJ2-1 TRBV19 . CASTHRGSSYNEQFF TGTGCCAGTACCCATAGAGGGAGCTCCTACAATGAGCAGTTCTTC